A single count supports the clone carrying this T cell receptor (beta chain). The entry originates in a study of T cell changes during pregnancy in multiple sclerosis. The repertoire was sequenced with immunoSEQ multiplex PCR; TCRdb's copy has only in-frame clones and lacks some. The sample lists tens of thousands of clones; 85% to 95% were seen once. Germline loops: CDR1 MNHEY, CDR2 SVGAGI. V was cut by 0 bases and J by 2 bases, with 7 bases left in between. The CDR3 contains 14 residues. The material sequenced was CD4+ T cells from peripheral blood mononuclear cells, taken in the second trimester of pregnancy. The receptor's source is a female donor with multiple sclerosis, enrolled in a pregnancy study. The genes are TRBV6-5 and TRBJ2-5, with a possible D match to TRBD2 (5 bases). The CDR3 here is CASSYSEGQETQYF. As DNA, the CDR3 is TGTGCCAGCAGTTACTCTGAGGGACAAGAGACCCAGTACTTC.